This TCR beta chain was captured in a study of cytomegalovirus exposure and HLA in healthy donors. Study results and limitations: Rates of TCR association differed by HLA locus in a later analysis, with DRB1 highest and HLA-C lowest. Rarity marked most TCR sequences, yet some public TCRs occurred in many donors.

PCR was performed using 60 Vbeta and 13 Jbeta primers. Clones were sequenced by immunoSEQ multiplex PCR, and TCRdb holds only the in-frame ones, with some missing. Here the sample spans under 200,000 clones, around 72% being singletons. For this clone: Its matching antigen is unknown.

This TCR came from a man between 18 and 29 years old in good health and CMV-seronegative. Sequences were obtained from PBMCs.

CDR3 amino acids: CASSPLGQVRMDEQFF. DNA of the CDR3: TGTGCCAGCAGTCCGCTGGGCCAGGTGAGAATGGATGAGCAGTTCTTC. The rearrangement links TRBV28 to TRBJ2-1; D not resolved. CDR1 and CDR2 (germline): MDHEN, SYDVKM. V lost 5 bases and J lost 8, with 22 bases in between. CDR3 size: 16 residues.